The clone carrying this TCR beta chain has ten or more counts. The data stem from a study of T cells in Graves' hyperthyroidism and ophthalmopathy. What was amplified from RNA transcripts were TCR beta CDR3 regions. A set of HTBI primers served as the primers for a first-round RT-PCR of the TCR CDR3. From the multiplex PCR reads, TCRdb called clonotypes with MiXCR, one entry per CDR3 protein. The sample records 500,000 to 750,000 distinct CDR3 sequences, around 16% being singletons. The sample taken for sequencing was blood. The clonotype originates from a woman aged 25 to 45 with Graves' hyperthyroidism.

CDR3 protein: CASSESVVISYEQYF. The CDR3 bases are TGTGCCAGCAGTGAATCGGTGGTAATTTCCTACGAGCAGTACTTC. V gene TRBV2 combines with J gene TRBJ2-7; D ambiguous. The CDR3 has 15 amino acids. CDR1 is SNHLY and CDR2 is FYNNEI in the germline V gene. Trimming removed 2 bases from V and 1 base from J, with 12 bases in between.